This passage covers 27 T cell receptor beta chains from one sample sequenced in a study of vaccination effects on CD4 cells after COVID-19. Using viral peptide pools, the ViraFEST assay grew out antigen-specific CD4+ T cells prior to sequencing. Between days 9 and 10 of culture, CD4+ T cells were separated out. Two doses of either BNT162b2 or mRNA-1273 were given to each participant. The antigens of these receptors remain unknown. Produced via immunoSEQ multiplex PCR; TCRdb's table is partial and in-frame only. The profile shows fewer than 30,000 clones, 83% of them singletons. The sequenced sample was CD4+ T cells from PBMCs cultured with HCoV-NL63 spike peptides, obtained after COVID-19 vaccination. The receptors come from a human donor who received a COVID-19 vaccine. Some clones in this sample may be carry-over from other donors' samples.

The chain carries TRBV7-6 and TRBJ1-1; D might be TRBD1 (5 bases). V lost 1 base and J lost 5, with 14 bases in between. Germline assignment: CDR1 SGHVS and CDR2 FNYEAQ. This CDR3 is 15 amino acids long. The CDR3 DNA reads TGTGCCAGCAGCTTAGTGGTGGCAGGGCAAACTGAAGCTTTCTTT. It encodes CASSLVVAGQTEAFF.

The chain links TRBV6-6 to TRBJ1-5, with D perhaps matching TRBD1 (5 bases). V was shortened by 8 bases and J by 7 bases, with 9 bases between the two germline ends. CDR1 and CDR2 from the germline V gene are MNHNY and SVGAGI (reference sequence). This CDR3 region has 11 residues. CDR3: CASLRDQPQHF. The CDR3 DNA follows: TGTGCCAGCTTGAGGGACCAGCCCCAGCATTTT.

With respect to this clone: The same CDR3 arises from other DNA sequences in this sample as well. The rearrangement joins TRBV5-1 to TRBJ2-5; 9 bases fit TRBD1. Germline V CDR1 and CDR2: SGHRS, YFSETQ. J was trimmed by 4 bases and V by 5 bases; bases with no gene match: 12. CDR3 size: 16 residues. CDR3 protein: CASSSTGGPTGETQYF. In DNA, the CDR3 is TGCGCCAGCAGTTCCACAGGGGGCCCGACGGGAGAGACCCAGTACTTC.

This chain joins TRBV29-1 and TRBJ1-1, with a possible D match to TRBD1 (5 bases). CDR1 and CDR2 (germline): SQVTM, ANQGSEA. CDR3 length: 14 residues. Trimming took 4 bases from V and 4 from J, leaving 16 bases between them. CDR3 residues: CSVVLGFGGTEAFF. DNA for the CDR3: TGCAGCGTTGTTCTGGGTTTTGGGGGCACTGAAGCTTTCTTT.

V usage is TRBV7-8 and J usage is TRBJ1-1, with TRBD1 as a possible D gene (5 bases). Germline V gene sequence: CDR1 SGHVS, CDR2 FQNEAQ. V gave up 3 bases and J gave up 1 base, with 12 bases separating them. This CDR3 comprises 15 residues. Written as DNA, the CDR3 is TGTGCCAGCAGCTTTTCCAGGGTTGGGAACACTGAAGCTTTCTTT. It yields the protein CASSFSRVGNTEAFF.

The count of this clone is one. J is TRBJ2-7 and V is TRBV7-3; maybe TRBD2 (6 bases). Trimming took 0 bases from V and 3 from J, leaving 9 bases between them. In germline, CDR1 is SGHTA, CDR2 FQGTGA. This CDR3 comprises 14 residues. The CDR3 bases are TGTGCCAGCAGCTTAACGGGCGGGAACTACGAGCAGTACTTC. It specifies CASSLTGGNYEQYF.

Only one count was recorded for this clone. The chain joins TRBV28 to TRBJ2-1, with 13 bases that match TRBD2. Germline-derived CDR1 and CDR2 are MDHEN and SYDVKM. There are 17 residues in the CDR3. After removal of 6 bases from V and 0 bases from J, the junction contained 5 bases not matched to a gene. The CDR3 DNA reads as TGTGCCAGCAGAGCGACTAGCGGGGGGAACTCCTACAATGAGCAGTTCTTC. Amino acids: CASRATSGGNSYNEQFF.

The chain carries TRBV7-3 and TRBJ2-5; no clear D. The germline CDR1 and CDR2 sequences are SGHTA and FQGTGA. Trimming stripped 1 base from V and 4 bases from J, with 7 bases between. The length of the CDR3 is 13 residues. The CDR3 DNA reads as TGTGCCAGCAGCTTAATGCTTGGAGAGACCCAGTACTTC. Protein sequence: CASSLMLGETQYF.

This chain joins TRBV9 and TRBJ2-7, with TRBD2 matching over 8 bases. The CDR3 loop spans 17 amino acids. Germline CDR1 SGDLS, CDR2 YYNGEE. V shed 0 bases, J shed 3 bases, and the junction held 11 bases outside the gene matches. The CDR3 sequence is CASSVARRERGHYEQYV. The CDR3 DNA sequence: TGTGCCAGCAGCGTAGCCCGTCGAGAGCGGGGGCACTACGAGCAGTACGTC.

The chain links TRBV6-6 to TRBJ2-7; 9 positions match TRBD2. V shed 2 bases, J shed 0 bases, and the junction held 2 bases outside the gene matches. Looked up from germline, CDR1 is MNHNY and CDR2 is SVGAGI (reference sequence). CDR3 length equals 15 residues. The CDR3 DNA reads TGTGCCAGCAGTTACGCGGGGGGGAGCTCCTACGAGCAGTACGTC. It is translated as CASSYAGGSSYEQYV.

The chain joins TRBV4-3 to TRBJ2-1; no reliable D call. CDR3 size: 15 residues. CDR1 and CDR2 from the germline V gene are LGHNA and YSLEER. V lost 4 bases and J 3 bases, leaving 13 bases between the germline ends. In DNA, the CDR3 is TGCGCCAGCAGCCTCCGACGTTCGGGCTACAATGAGCAGTTCTTC. Residues: CASSLRRSGYNEQFF.

V and J are TRBV2 and TRBJ1-4; D is unresolved. The CDR3 runs to 15 residues. Germline V gene data show CDR1 as SNHLY and CDR2 as FYNNEI. Trimming took off 5 bases at V and 5 bases at J, with 15 bases between the two ends. The CDR3 nucleotides read TGTGCCAGCAGTCCCTTTGGGGTGCTAAATGAAAAACTGTTTTTT. Translated, it gives CASSPFGVLNEKLFF.

This clone was seen once. The gene calls are TRBV15 and TRBJ1-1; a possible D gene is TRBD1 (5 bases). Germline V gives CDR1 LNHNV, CDR2 YYDKDF (reference sequence). V lost 0 bases, J lost 11 bases, and 13 bases lay in between. This CDR3 is built from 13 residues. CDR3 bases: TGTGCCACCAGCAGAGAGGGCAGGGTGGGGGCTTTCTTT. Translated, it gives CATSREGRVGAFF.

The gene calls are TRBV6-5 and TRBJ1-2; perhaps TRBD1 as D (6 bases). The CDR3 loop spans 15 amino acids. The germline V gene has CDR1 MNHEY and CDR2 SVGAGI. Trimming pared 6 bases from V and 3 bases from J, leaving 17 bases between. CDR3 region: CASRGGAGRDYGYTF. The CDR3 nucleotides are TGTGCCAGCAGGGGGGGGGCAGGAAGAGACTATGGCTACACCTTC.

The chain has TRBV12-3 or TRBV12-4 and TRBJ1-6; 7 bases match TRBD1. The CDR3 has 11 amino acids. Losses at the gene ends were 6 bases for V and 14 bases for J; bases not matched to a gene: 4. The CDR3 nucleotides are TGTGCCAGCAGCCAAGGACAGGCCCTCCACTTT. As protein: CASSQGQALHF.

The chain joins TRBV19 to TRBJ2-3, with 9 bases matching TRBD2. The CDR3 covers 17 residues. V lost 4 bases, J lost 1 base, and 9 bases stayed unmatched. CDR1 LNHDA and CDR2 SQIVND come from the germline V gene (reference sequence). The CDR3 loop is CASSKGFSGGRTDTQYF. In DNA, the CDR3 is TGTGCCAGTAGTAAGGGGTTTAGCGGGGGACGCACAGATACGCAGTATTTT.

The chain links TRBV9 to TRBJ2-3, with TRBD1 matching over 7 bases. V trimming: 3 bases; J trimming: 1 base; junction bases outside the gene matches: 8. Germline lookup yields CDR1 SGDLS and CDR2 YYNGEE. The CDR3 contains 16 residues. CDR3: CASSDPDRVRTDTQYF. CDR3 bases: TGTGCCAGCAGCGACCCTGACAGGGTACGCACAGATACGCAGTATTTT.

This clone was seen a single time. The chain recombines TRBV18 with TRBJ1-2, with no clear D. Trimming cost V 4 bases and J 6 bases, with 12 bases left between them. The CDR3 spans 13 residues. The germline gives CDR1 KGHSH, CDR2 LQKENI. Written as DNA, the CDR3 is TGTGCCAGCTCACAATCCTCCACAGATGGCTACACCTTC. Its protein is CASSQSSTDGYTF.

Written as DNA, the CDR3 is TGCGCCAGCAGCTCTAGCGGGGGGAGCTCCTACAATGAGCAGTTCTTC. It specifies CASSSSGGSSYNEQFF. The chain links TRBV5-1 to TRBJ2-1; 11 nucleotides agree with TRBD2. The trim removed 3 bases at V and 0 bases at J, leaving 2 bases unmatched. CDR3 length equals 16 residues. Germline V gene data show CDR1 as SGHRS and CDR2 as YFSETQ.

V gene TRBV19 combines with J gene TRBJ2-4; either TRBD1 or TRBD2 may fit D (5 bases each). The CDR3 is made up of 16 amino acids. Germline CDR1 LNHDA, CDR2 SQIVND (reference sequence). The V and J ends lost 3 bases and 0 bases respectively, with 12 bases between them. The CDR3 DNA reads as TGTGCCAGTAGTATTCTCGGGGCACTAGCCAAAAACATTCAGTACTTC. Residues: CASSILGALAKNIQYF.

The chain is built from TRBV6-5 and TRBJ2-3; D is possibly TRBD1 (5 bases). V lost 6 bases, J lost 7 bases, and 14 bases lay in between. This CDR3 spans 13 amino acids. The germline CDR1 and CDR2 sequences are MNHEY and SVGAGI. The CDR3 spells CASRGHPPNTQYF. The CDR3 DNA sequence: TGTGCCAGCAGAGGACACCCGCCGAATACGCAGTATTTT.

The genes are TRBV28 and TRBJ1-1; D is possibly TRBD1 (5 bases). Germline V gene data show CDR1 as MDHEN and CDR2 as SYDVKM. V lost 1 base and J lost 4, with 13 bases in between. CDR3 length equals 15 residues. CDR3: CASSLLYRGSTEAFF. The DNA of the CDR3 is TGTGCCAGCAGTTTATTGTATCGGGGGTCCACTGAAGCTTTCTTT.

V and J are TRBV5-1 and TRBJ2-3; D is possibly TRBD1 (5 bases). The CDR3 consists of 15 residues. The germline gives CDR1 SGHRS, CDR2 YFSETQ. With 1 base removed from V and 0 bases from J, the gap between germline ends came to 9 bases. The CDR3 protein is CASSLRTPSTDTQYF. The CDR3 DNA follows: TGCGCCAGCAGCTTGAGGACACCTAGCACAGATACGCAGTATTTT.

The V call is TRBV20-1, the J call TRBJ1-1, with D hard to call. The ends were cut back, 6 bases at V and 7 bases at J, with 12 bases in the middle. The CDR3 sequence is 11 residues long. Germline V gives CDR1 DFQATT, CDR2 SNEGSKA (reference sequence). The CDR3 coding sequence is TGCAGTGCCCGGAATCAGAATGAAGCTTTCTTT. This translates into CSARNQNEAFF.

The V and J genes are TRBV24-1 and TRBJ2-2; no clear D. This CDR3 is built from 15 residues. Between the trimmed V and J ends, which lost 4 bases and 0 bases, there was a span of 8 bases. In germline, CDR1 is KGHDR, CDR2 SFDVKD. The CDR3 loop is CATSDWTANTGELFF. The CDR3 coding sequence is TGTGCCACCAGTGACTGGACCGCGAACACCGGGGAGCTGTTTTTT.

The chain links TRBV5-1 to TRBJ2-1; 7 bases fit TRBD1. The CDR3 contains 14 residues. Trimming at V came to 3 bases and at J to 4 bases, leaving 4 bases not matched to a gene. Looked up from germline, CDR1 is SGHRS and CDR2 is YFSETQ. The CDR3, as DNA: TGCGCCAGCAGCTCGGGACAGACTTACAATGAGCAGTTCTTC. Translating gives CASSSGQTYNEQFF.

The CDR3 DNA reads as TGTGCCAGCAGCTTCTTTAGGGGGGGGACCGGGGAGCTGTTTTTT. This sequence encodes CASSFFRGGTGELFF. The chain links TRBV7-3 to TRBJ2-2; a possible D gene is TRBD2 (7 bases). Germline V gene sequence: CDR1 SGHTA, CDR2 FQGTGA. CDR3 size: 15 residues. The V gene lost 3 bases and the J gene lost 5 bases, with 13 bases spanning the gap.